This T cell receptor (beta chain) is from a study of tumor-infiltrating lymphocytes in oesophageal squamous cell carcinoma. TCRdb used MiXCR to reprocess the PCR reads, holding one entry per CDR3 protein. Of 9,500 to 11,000 distinct CDR3 sequences listed, about 61% are singletons. V lost 5 bases and J lost 5; bases outside the gene matches: 10. This CDR3 has 15 residues. Germline CDR1 SGHNT, CDR2 YENEEA. This sequence joins TRBV11-3 and TRBJ2-5; 8 nucleotides align to TRBD2. The sample consisted of esophageal tumor tissue. The receptor comes from a male donor with esophageal squamous cell carcinoma. The CDR3 region is CASSHTGTRGETQYF. The CDR3 bases are TGTGCCAGCAGCCACACCGGGACTAGAGGGGAGACCCAGTACTTC.